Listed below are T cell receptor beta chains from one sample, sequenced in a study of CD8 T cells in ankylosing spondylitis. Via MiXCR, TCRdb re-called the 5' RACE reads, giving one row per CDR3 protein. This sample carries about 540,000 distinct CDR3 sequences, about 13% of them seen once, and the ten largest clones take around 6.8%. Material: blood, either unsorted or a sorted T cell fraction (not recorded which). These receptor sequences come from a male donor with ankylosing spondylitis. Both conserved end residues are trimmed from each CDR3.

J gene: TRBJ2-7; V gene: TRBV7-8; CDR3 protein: ASSKGLLGEQY
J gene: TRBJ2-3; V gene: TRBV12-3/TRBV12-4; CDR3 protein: ASSPRTGGSGDTQY
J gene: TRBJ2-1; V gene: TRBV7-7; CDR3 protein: ASSPGTSGRSSYNEQF
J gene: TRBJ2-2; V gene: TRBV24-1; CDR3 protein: ATSAQDRVTGELF
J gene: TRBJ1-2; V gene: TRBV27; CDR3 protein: ASSSSGRYGYT
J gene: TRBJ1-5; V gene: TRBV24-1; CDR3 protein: ATSDIGGQPQH
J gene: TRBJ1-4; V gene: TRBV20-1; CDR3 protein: SARPPRATNEKLF
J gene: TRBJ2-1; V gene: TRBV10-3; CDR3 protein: AISESSGRTYNEQF
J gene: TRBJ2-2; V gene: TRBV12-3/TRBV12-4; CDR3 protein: ASSKGQLNTGELF
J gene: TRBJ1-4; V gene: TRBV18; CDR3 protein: ASSPQRNEKLF
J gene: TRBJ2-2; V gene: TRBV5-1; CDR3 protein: ASSLSLPEGGELF
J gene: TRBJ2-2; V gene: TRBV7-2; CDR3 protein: ASSPRTGSTGELF
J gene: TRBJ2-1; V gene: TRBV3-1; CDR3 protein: ASSQLAGTNEQF
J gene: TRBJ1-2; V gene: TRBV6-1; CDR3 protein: ASSAAVNTNYGYT
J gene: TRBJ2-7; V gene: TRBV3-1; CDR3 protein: ASSQSGQRWEQY
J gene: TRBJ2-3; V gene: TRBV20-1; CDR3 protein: SASFGVTDTQY
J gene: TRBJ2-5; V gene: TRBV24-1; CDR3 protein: ATSDISGIQETQY
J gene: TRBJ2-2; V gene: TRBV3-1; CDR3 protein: ASSQEGRGSGELF
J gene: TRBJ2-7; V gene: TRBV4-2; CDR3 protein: ASSQPREHYEQY
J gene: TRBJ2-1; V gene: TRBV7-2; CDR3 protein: ASTFRGPAYNEQF
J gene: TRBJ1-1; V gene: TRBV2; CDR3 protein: ASSERQTWNTEAF
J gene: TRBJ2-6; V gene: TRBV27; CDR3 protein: ASMGNRARSGANVLT
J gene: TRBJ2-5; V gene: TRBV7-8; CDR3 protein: ASSHPAGDMYQETQY
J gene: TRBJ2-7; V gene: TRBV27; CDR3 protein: ASSSYRATYEQY
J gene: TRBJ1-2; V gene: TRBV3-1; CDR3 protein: ASSPWTGNYGYT
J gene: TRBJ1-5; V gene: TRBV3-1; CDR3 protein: ASSQDGLNSNQPQH
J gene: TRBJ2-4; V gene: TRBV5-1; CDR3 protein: ASSLASGRESIQY
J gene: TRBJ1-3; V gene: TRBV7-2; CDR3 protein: ASSLGGGGFAGNTIY
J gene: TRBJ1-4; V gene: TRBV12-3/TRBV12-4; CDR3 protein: ASRIRENYPTNEKLF
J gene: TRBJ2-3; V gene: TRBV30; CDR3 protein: AWVGDTQY
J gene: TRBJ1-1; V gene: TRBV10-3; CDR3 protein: AIAPSTGKNTEAF
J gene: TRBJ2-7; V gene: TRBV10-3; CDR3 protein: AISGTSGTFHEQY
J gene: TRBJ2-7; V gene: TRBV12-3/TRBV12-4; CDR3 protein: ASATVGSGTIEQY